This T cell receptor beta chain was sequenced for a study of cytomegalovirus exposure and HLA in healthy donors. Primers included in the PCR were 60 Vbeta and 13 Jbeta primers. TCRdb's copy holds only in-frame clones and misses some; the assay was immunoSEQ multiplex PCR. The table shows 55,000 to 85,000 clones, with around 64% occurring only once. Losses at the gene ends were 4 bases for V and 6 bases for J; bases not matched to a gene: 12. CDR1 is LGHNA, CDR2 YSLEER, per germline. The CDR3 runs to 16 residues. This chain joins TRBV4-3 and TRBJ2-3; 8 bases line up with TRBD2. The sequenced sample was PBMCs. The clonotype comes from a woman aged 45-59 years in good health and CMV-seronegative. The chain's CDR3 is CASSPRLARSFDTQYF. The CDR3 nucleotides read TGCGCCAGCAGCCCTCGACTAGCGCGTTCCTTTGATACGCAGTATTTT.